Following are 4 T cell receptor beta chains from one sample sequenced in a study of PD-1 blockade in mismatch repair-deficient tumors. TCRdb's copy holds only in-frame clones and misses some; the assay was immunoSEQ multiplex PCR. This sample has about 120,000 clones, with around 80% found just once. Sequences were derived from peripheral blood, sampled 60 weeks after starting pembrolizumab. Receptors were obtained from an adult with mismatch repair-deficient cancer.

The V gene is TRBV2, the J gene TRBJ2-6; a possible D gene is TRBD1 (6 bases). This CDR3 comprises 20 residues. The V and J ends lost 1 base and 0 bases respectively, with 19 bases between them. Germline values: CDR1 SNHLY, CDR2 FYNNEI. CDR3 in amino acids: CASSEDRDKINLSGANVLTF. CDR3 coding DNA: TGTGCCAGCAGTGAAGACCGGGACAAAATAAACCTCTCTGGGGCCAACGTCCTGACTTTC.

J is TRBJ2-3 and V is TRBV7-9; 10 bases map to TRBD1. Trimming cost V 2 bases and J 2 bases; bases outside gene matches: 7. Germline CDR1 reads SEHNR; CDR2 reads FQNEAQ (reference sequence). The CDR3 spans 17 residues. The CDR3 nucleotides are TGTGCCAGCAGCTTAAGACAGGGGGCGACATCCACAGATACGCAGTATTTT. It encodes CASSLRQGATSTDTQYF.

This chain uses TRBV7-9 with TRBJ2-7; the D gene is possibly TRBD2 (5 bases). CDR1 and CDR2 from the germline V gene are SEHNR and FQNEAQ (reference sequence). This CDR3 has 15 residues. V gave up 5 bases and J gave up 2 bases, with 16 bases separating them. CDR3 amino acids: CASSPSSGSTYEQYF. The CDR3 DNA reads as TGTGCCAGCAGCCCCTCTAGTGGGAGCACCTACGAGCAGTACTTC.

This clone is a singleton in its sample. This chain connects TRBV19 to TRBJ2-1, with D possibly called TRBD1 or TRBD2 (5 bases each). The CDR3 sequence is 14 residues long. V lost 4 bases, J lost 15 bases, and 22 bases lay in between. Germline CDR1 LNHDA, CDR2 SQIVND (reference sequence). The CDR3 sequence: CASSTPGTESLSFF. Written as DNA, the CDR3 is TGTGCCAGTAGTACTCCCGGGACGGAGTCATTGTCGTTCTTC.